This entry is about one T cell receptor beta chain. This record belongs to a study of blood T cell repertoires in COVID-19. Across the study: Sites across the United States, Italy and Spain contributed samples from acute and convalescent COVID-19. Sources were T cells, B-cell-depleted T cells, or PBMCs; the material itself was cDNA or gDNA.

This CDR3 comprises 15 residues. The V and J ends lost 6 bases and 4 bases respectively, with 13 bases between them. Germline V gives CDR1 SNHLY, CDR2 FYNNEI. Per the authors' pipeline: Nucleated cell number was recorded as an estimate derived from reference gene primer amplification. TCRdb's copy holds only in-frame clones and misses some; the assay was immunoSEQ multiplex PCR. For V, J and clone size, that table is used; D and trimming come from the DNA. The sample includes roughly 280,000 clones, around 87% of them seen just once. Enrolled during active infection, Seattle patients were then followed longitudinally.

This chain uses TRBV2 with TRBJ2-6; TRBD1 might be the D (6 bases). The source is a woman aged 55-69 years with COVID-19, enrolled during active disease. Sequencing was done on a sample of peripheral blood. The CDR3 DNA reads TGTGCCAGCAGGGGGACAAGGGTGGGGGCCAACGTCCTGACTTTC. This sequence encodes CASRGTRVGANVLTF.